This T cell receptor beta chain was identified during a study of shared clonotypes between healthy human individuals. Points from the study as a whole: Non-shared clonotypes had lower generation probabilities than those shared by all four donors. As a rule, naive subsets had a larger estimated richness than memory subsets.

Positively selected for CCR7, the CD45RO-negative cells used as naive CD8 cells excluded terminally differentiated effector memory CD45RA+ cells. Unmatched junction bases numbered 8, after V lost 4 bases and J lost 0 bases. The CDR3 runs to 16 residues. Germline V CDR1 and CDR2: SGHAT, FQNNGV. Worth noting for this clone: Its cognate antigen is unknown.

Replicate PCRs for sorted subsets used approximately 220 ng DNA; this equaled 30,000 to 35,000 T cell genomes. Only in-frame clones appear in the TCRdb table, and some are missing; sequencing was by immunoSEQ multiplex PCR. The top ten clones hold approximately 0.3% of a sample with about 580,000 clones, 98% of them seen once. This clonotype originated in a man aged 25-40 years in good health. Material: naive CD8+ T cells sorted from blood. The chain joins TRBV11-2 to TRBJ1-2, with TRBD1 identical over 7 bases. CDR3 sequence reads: CASSSDRDRANYGYTF. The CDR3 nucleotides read TGTGCCAGCAGCTCCGACCGGGACAGAGCTAACTATGGCTACACCTTC.